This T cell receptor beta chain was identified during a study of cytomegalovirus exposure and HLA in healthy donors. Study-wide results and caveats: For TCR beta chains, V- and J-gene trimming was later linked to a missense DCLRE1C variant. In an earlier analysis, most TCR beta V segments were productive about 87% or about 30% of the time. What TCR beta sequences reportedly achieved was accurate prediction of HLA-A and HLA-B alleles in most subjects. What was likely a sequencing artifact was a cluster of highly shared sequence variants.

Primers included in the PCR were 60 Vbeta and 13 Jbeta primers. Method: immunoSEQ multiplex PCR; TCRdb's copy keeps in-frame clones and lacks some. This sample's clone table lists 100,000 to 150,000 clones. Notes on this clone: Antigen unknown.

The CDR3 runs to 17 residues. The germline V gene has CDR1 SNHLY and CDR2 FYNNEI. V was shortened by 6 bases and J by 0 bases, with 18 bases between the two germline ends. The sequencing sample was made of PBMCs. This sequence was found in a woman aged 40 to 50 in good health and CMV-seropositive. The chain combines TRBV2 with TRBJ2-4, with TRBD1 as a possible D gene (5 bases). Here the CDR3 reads CASRELPGNIAKNIQYF. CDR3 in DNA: TGTGCCAGCAGGGAGCTGCCAGGGAATATAGCCAAAAACATTCAGTACTTC.